The clone carrying this T cell receptor beta chain was recorded once. This sample is part of a study of T cell changes during pregnancy in multiple sclerosis. Produced via immunoSEQ multiplex PCR; TCRdb's table is partial and in-frame only. The repertoire holds tens of thousands of clones, with over 80% as singletons. This clonotype was obtained from a female donor with multiple sclerosis, enrolled in a pregnancy study. The sample here was CD4+ T cells from peripheral blood mononuclear cells, taken after pregnancy.

CDR3 in amino acids: CASSLDSGLAKNIQYF. CDR3 bases: TGTGCCAGCAGCTTAGATTCGGGATTAGCCAAAAACATTCAGTACTTC. This chain links TRBV7-2 with TRBJ2-4, with a weak D call TRBD2 (5 bases). The CDR3 has 16 residues. Trimming removed 1 base from V and 0 bases from J, with 10 bases in between. In germline, CDR1 is SGHTA, CDR2 FQGNSA. Looking up the rest from reference TRBV7-2 and TRBJ2-4 gives the full variable domain: GAGVSQSPSNKVTEKGKDVELRCDPISGHTALYWYRQSLGQGLEFLIYFQGNSAPDKSGLPSDRFSAERTGGSVSTLTIQRTQQEDSAVYLCASSLDSGLAKNIQYFGAGTRLSVL.